This T cell receptor beta chain originates from a study of T cells in localized non-small cell lung cancer. Germline V gene data show CDR1 as MNHNS and CDR2 as SASEGT. Trimming cost V 2 bases and J 4 bases; bases outside gene matches: 17. The CDR3 totals 21 residues. Assay used: immunoSEQ multiplex PCR; TCRdb lists only in-frame clones, some missing. The sample lists 20,000 to 30,000 clones, roughly 90% occurring once. V gene TRBV6-1 combines with J gene TRBJ2-7; 16 bases align to TRBD2. The sample in question was PBMCs, obtained before any cancer treatment. The receptor's source is a man aged 35-69 years with stage II lung adenocarcinoma. The CDR3 sequence is CASSEPRQGGTSGRAKYEQYF. In nucleotides, the CDR3 is TGTGCCAGCAGTGAACCCCGACAGGGAGGGACTAGCGGGAGGGCGAAGTACGAGCAGTACTTC.